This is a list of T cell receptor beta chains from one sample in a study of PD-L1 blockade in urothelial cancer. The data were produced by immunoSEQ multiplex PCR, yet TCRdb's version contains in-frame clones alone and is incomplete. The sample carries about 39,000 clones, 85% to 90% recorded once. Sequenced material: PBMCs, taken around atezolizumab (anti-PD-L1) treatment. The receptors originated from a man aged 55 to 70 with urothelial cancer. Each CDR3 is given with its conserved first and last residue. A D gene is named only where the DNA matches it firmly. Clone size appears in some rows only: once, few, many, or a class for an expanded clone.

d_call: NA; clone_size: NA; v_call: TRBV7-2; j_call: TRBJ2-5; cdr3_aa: CASTLSTAGTQYF; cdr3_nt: TGTGCCAGCACACTTTCGACGGCAGGGACCCAGTACTTC
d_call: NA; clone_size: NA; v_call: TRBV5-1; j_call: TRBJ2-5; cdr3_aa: CASSPSFQGLGETQYF; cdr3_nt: TGCGCCAGCAGCCCTTCTTTTCAGGGGTTGGGAGAGACCCAGTACTTC
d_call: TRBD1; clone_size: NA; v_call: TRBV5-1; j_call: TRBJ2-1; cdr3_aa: CASSSGTGRSYNEQFF; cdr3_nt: TGCGCCAGCAGCTCGGGGACAGGAAGGTCCTACAATGAGCAGTTCTTC
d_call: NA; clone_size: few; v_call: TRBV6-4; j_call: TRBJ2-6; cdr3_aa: CASSYTGRSGANVLTF; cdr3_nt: TGTGCCAGCAGCTACACAGGGCGCTCTGGGGCCAACGTCCTGACTTTC
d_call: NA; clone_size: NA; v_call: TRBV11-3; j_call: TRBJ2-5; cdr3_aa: CASSPSESWTQYF; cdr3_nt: TGTGCCAGCAGTCCTTCGGAGTCATGGACCCAGTACTTC
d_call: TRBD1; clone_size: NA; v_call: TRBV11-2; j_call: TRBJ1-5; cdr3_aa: CASSPGQGENQPQHF; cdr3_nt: TGTGCCAGCAGCCCCGGACAGGGCGAAAATCAGCCCCAGCATTTT
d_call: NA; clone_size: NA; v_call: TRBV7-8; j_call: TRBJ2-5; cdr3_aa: CADARTAQETQYF; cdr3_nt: TGTGCCGACGCTAGGACAGCGCAAGAGACCCAGTACTTC
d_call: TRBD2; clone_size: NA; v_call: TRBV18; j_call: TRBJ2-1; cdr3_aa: CASSPGTSRGEQFF; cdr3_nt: TGTGCCAGCTCACCCGGGACTAGCCGGGGTGAGCAGTTCTTC
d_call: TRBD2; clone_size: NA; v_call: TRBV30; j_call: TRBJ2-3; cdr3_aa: CAWSVGLGRDTQYF; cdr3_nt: TGTGCCTGGAGTGTTGGACTAGGGAGAGATACGCAGTATTTT
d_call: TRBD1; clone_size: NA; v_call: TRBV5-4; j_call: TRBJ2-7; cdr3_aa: CASSLGTGSSYEQYF; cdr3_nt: TGTGCCAGCAGCTTGGGGACAGGCAGTTCCTACGAGCAGTACTTC
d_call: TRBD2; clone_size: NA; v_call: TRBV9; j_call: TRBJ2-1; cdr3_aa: CASSVAGGAGYNEQFF; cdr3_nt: TGTGCCAGCAGCGTAGCCGGGGGGGCAGGATACAATGAGCAGTTCTTC
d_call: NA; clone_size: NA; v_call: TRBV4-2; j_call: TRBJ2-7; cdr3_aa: CASLRGDRSRTYEQYF; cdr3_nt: TGTGCCAGTCTCCGAGGAGACAGGAGCCGAACCTACGAGCAGTACTTC
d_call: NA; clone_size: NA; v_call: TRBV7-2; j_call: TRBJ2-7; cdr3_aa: CASSFREFGGEQYF; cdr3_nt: TGTGCCAGCAGCTTTCGGGAGTTCGGCGGCGAGCAGTACTTC
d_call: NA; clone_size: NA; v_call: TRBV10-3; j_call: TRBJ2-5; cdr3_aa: CAISPQGGSETQYF; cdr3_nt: TGTGCCATCAGTCCCCAGGGAGGCAGCGAGACCCAGTACTTC
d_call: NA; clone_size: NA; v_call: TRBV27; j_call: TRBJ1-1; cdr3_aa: CASSLFQPAETEAFF; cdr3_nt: TGTGCCAGCAGTTTATTTCAACCTGCGGAGACTGAAGCTTTCTTT
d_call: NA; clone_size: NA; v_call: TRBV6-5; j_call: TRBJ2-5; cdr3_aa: CASRRTWGSQETQYF; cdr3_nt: TGTGCCAGCCGACGGACGTGGGGCTCCCAAGAGACCCAGTACTTC
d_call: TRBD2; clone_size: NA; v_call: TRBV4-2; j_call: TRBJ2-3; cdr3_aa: CASSQGSGGALETDTQYF; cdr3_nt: TGTGCCAGCAGCCAAGGTAGCGGGGGGGCCCTGGAAACAGATACGCAGTATTTT
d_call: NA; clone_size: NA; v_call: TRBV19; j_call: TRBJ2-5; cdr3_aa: CASSIDSRGETQYF; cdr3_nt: TGTGCCAGTAGTATAGATAGTAGGGGAGAGACCCAGTACTTC
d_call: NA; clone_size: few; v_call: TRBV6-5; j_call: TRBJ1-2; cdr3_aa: CASSYSSGGRGGYTF; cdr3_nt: TGTGCCAGCAGTTACTCTTCGGGGGGACGGGGCGGCTACACCTTC
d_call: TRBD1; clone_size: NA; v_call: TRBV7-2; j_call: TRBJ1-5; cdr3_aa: CASSFGTGGAGNQPQHF; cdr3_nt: TGTGCCAGCAGCTTCGGGACAGGGGGCGCGGGAAATCAGCCCCAGCATTTT
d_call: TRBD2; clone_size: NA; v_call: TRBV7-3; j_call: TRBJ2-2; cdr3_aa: CASRPPGLAATGELFF; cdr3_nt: TGTGCCAGCAGACCTCCGGGACTAGCGGCAACCGGGGAGCTGTTTTTT
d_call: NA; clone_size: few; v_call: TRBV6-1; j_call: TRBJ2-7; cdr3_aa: CASSDPGLSYEQYF; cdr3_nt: TGTGCCAGCAGTGATCCAGGCCTCTCCTACGAGCAGTACTTC
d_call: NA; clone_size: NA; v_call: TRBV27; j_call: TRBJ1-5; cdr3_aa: CASSLHEKEAQHF; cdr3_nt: TGTGCCAGCAGTTTACACGAAAAAGAGGCCCAGCATTTT
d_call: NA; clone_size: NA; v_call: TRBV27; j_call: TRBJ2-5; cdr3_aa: CASSSYSYQYF; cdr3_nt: TGTGCCAGCAGTTCCTACTCCTACCAGTACTTC
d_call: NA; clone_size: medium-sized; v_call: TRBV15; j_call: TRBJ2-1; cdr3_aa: CATSRVGGEEQFF; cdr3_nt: TGTGCCACCAGCAGAGTAGGAGGAGAAGAGCAGTTCTTC
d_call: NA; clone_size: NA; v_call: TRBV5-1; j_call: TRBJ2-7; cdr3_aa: CASSGGLPHEQYF; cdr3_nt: TGCGCCAGCAGCGGGGGACTCCCCCACGAGCAGTACTTC
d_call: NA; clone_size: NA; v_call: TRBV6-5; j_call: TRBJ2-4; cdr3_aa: CASSYFPEGKNIQYF; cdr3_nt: TGTGCCAGCAGTTACTTCCCCGAGGGCAAAAACATTCAGTACTTC
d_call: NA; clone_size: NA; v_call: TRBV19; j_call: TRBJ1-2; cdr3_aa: CASIDTGNYGYTF; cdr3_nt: TGTGCCAGTATCGACACAGGAAACTATGGCTACACCTTC
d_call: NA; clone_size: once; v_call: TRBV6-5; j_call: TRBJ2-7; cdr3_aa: CASSPEFLEQYF; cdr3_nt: TGTGCCAGCAGCCCCGAGTTCCTCGAGCAGTACTTC
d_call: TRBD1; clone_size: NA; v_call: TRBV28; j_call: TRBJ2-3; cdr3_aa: CASSPYIPRDRATDTQYF; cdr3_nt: TGTGCCAGCAGTCCCTATATCCCCAGGGACAGAGCCACAGATACGCAGTATTTT
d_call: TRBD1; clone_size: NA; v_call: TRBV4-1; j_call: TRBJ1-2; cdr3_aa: CASSQDPGQGAGGYTF; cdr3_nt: TGCGCCAGCAGCCAAGACCCGGGACAGGGGGCCGGTGGCTACACCTTC
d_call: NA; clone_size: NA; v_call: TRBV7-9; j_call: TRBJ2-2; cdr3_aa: CASSLQQEFGELFF; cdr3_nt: TGTGCCAGCAGCTTACAACAGGAATTCGGGGAGCTGTTTTTT
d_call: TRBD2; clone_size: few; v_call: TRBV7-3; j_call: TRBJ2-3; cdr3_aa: CASSLSAGGPGATDTQYF; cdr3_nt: TGTGCCAGCAGCTTATCAGCGGGAGGGCCAGGCGCGACAGATACGCAGTATTTT
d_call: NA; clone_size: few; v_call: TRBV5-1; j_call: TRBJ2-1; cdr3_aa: CASTYGQSNEQFF; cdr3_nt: TGCGCCAGCACCTACGGACAGAGCAATGAGCAGTTCTTC
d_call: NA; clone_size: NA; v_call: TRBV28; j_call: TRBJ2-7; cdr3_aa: CASSLGQPGEQYF; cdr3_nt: TGTGCCAGCAGTTTAGGACAGCCTGGGGAGCAGTACTTC
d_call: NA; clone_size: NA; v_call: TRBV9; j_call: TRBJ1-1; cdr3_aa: CASSADWHTEAFF; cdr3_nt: TGTGCCAGCAGCGCCGACTGGCACACTGAAGCTTTCTTT
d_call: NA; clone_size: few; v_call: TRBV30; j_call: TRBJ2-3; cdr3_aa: CAWSVGGSTDTQYF; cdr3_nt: TGTGCCTGGAGTGTAGGCGGGAGCACAGATACGCAGTATTTT
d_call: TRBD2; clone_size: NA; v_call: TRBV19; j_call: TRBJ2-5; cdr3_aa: CASGGLSQETQYF; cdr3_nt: TGTGCCAGTGGGGGACTAAGCCAAGAGACCCAGTACTTC
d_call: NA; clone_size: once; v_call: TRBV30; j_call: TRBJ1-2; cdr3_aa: CAWTLGVDYTF; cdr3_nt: TGTGCCTGGACCCTGGGAGTGGACTACACCTTC
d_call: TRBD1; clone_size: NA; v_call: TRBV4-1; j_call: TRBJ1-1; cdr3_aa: CASSQGWGTVNTEAFF; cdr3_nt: TGCGCCAGCAGCCAAGGCTGGGGGACAGTGAACACTGAAGCTTTCTTT
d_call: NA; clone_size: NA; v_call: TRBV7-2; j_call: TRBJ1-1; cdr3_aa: CASSLSRDTEAFF; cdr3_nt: TGTGCCAGCAGCTTGAGCAGGGACACTGAAGCTTTCTTT
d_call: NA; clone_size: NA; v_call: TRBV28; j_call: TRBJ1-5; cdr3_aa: CASSPQGQPQHF; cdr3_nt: TGTGCCAGCAGCCCGCAGGGTCAGCCCCAGCATTTT
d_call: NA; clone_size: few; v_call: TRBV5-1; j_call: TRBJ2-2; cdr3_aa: CASSLVSGELFF; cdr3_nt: TGCGCCAGCAGCTTGGTCTCCGGGGAGCTGTTTTTT
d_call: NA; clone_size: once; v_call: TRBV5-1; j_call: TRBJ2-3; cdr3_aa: CASSLEGRSADTQYF; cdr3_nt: TGCGCCAGCAGCTTGGAGGGGCGCAGCGCAGATACGCAGTATTTT
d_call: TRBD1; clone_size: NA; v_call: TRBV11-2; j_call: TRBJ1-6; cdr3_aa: CASSSGQGVRSPLHF; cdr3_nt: TGTGCCAGCAGCTCCGGACAGGGCGTGCGGTCACCCCTCCACTTT
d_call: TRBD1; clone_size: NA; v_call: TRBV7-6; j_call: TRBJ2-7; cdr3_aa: CASSLDDRGQSQYF; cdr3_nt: TGTGCCAGCAGCTTAGACGACAGGGGGCAATCGCAGTACTTC
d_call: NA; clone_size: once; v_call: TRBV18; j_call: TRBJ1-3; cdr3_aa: CASSPNGQATGNTIYF; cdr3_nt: TGTGCCAGCTCACCCAATGGACAAGCGACAGGAAACACCATATATTTT
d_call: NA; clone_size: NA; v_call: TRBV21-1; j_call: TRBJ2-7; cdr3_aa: CASTLGGGPLRYEQYF; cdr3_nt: TGTGCCAGCACCTTAGGGGGGGGACCCCTAAGGTACGAGCAGTACTTC
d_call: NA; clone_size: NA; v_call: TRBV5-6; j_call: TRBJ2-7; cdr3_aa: CASSGSRRGGSYEQYF; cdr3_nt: TGTGCCAGCAGCGGGAGTAGGAGGGGGGGTTCCTACGAGCAGTACTTC
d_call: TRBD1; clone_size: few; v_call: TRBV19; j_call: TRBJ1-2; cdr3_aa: CASSDPGTGNYGYTF; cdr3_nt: TGTGCCAGTAGTGATCCCGGGACAGGGAACTATGGCTACACCTTC
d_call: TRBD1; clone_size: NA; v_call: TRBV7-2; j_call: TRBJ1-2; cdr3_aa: CASSLAWGQGGGYTF; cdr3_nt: TGTGCCAGCAGCTTAGCCTGGGGACAGGGAGGTGGCTACACCTTC
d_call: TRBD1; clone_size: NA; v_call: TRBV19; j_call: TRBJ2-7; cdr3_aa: CASSTGQGSYEQYF; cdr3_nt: TGTGCCAGTAGTACCGGACAGGGCTCCTACGAGCAGTACTTC
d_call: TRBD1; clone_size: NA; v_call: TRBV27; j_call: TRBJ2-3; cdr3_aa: CASKQGHTDTQYF; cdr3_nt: TGTGCCAGCAAACAGGGGCACACAGATACGCAGTATTTT
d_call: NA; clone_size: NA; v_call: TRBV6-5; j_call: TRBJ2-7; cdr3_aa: CASTSRQRSYEQYF; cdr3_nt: TGTGCCAGCACGTCGAGACAGCGTTCCTACGAGCAGTACTTC
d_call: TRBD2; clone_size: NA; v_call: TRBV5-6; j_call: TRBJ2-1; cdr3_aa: CASSWTSGGSYNEQFF; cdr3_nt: TGTGCCAGCAGCTGGACTTCGGGGGGTTCCTACAATGAGCAGTTCTTC
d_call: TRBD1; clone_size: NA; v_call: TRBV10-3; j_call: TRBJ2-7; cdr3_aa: CAISWTGSYEQYF; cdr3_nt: TGTGCCATCAGTTGGACAGGGTCCTACGAGCAGTACTTC
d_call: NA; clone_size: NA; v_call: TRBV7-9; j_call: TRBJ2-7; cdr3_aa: CASSLALDHEQYF; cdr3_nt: TGTGCCAGCAGCTTAGCACTAGACCACGAGCAGTACTTC
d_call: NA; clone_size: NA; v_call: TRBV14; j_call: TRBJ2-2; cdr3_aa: CASSQVGGTNTGELFF; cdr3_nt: TGTGCCAGCAGCCAAGTGGGCGGGACGAACACCGGGGAGCTGTTTTTT